The 3 T cell receptor beta chains below all came from one sample that was sequenced in a study of shared clonotypes between healthy human individuals. The table came from immunoSEQ multiplex PCR; TCRdb's copy has only in-frame clones and leaves some out. The sample has some 680,000 clones, approximately 73% seen once; the top ten hold roughly 2%. The sequenced sample was memory CD4+ T cells sorted from blood. Stated subset: CD45RA-negative fraction. The receptors here all came from a woman aged 30 to 39 in good health.

V usage is TRBV4-1 and J usage is TRBJ2-2; 8 bases align to TRBD1. J lost 5 bases, V lost 4 bases, and 6 bases had no gene match. Germline V gene sequence: CDR1 MGHRA, CDR2 YSYEKL. This CDR3 has 15 amino acids. The CDR3 DNA reads TGCGCCAGCAGCCGAGGGCAGGGGGCGACCGGGGAGCTGTTTTTT. Encoded protein: CASSRGQGATGELFF.

In its sample, this clone was seen a few times. The rearrangement joins TRBV2 to TRBJ2-3, with 11 positions matching TRBD2. This CDR3 has 14 residues. Trimming took 3 bases from V and 6 from J; bases not matched to a gene: 2. Germline CDR1 and CDR2: SNHLY and FYNNEI. CDR3: CASSERLAGDTQYF. CDR3 coding DNA: TGTGCCAGCAGTGAGAGACTAGCGGGGGATACGCAGTATTTT.

The chain combines TRBV6-1 with TRBJ2-3, with 7 bases matching TRBD1. The length of the CDR3 is 14 residues. With V trimmed by 4 bases and J by 2 bases, 3 bases remained unmatched. The germline V gene encodes CDR1 MNHNS and CDR2 SASEGT. The CDR3 sequence is CASSATGSTDTQYF. CDR3 coding DNA: TGTGCCAGCAGTGCGACAGGGTCCACAGATACGCAGTATTTT.